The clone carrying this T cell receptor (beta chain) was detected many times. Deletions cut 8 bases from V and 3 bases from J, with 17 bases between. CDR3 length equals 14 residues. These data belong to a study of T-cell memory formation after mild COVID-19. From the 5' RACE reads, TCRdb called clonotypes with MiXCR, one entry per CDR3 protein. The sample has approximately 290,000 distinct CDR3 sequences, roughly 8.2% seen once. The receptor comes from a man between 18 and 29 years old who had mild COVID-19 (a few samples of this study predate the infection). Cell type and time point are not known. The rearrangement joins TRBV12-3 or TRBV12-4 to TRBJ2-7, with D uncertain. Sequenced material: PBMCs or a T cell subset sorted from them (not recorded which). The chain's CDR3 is CASSSGPGIYEQYF. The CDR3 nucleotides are TGTGCCAGCTCGTCAGGCCCGGGTATCTACGAGCAGTACTTC.